Sequencing of this TCR beta chain was carried out in a study of early T cells in non-severe SARS-CoV-2 infection. Study-wide context: The study sequenced bulk RNA from unsorted whole blood, with chains unpaired. Study conclusions and caveats: There was a bias toward anti-spike CD8 responses in VDJdb matching, which missed private and CD4 specificities.

Trimming took 0 bases from V and 0 from J, leaving 12 bases between them. The CDR3 contains 17 residues. Germline-derived CDR1 and CDR2 are SGDLS and YYNGEE. This clonotype was detected many times. Its antigen is not known. cDNA molecules, individually, were tagged with unique molecular identifiers. TCRdb passed the 5' RACE reads through MiXCR, listing each CDR3 protein once. The sample has 25,000 to 35,000 distinct CDR3 sequences, around 3% seen once. The sequence was obtained from an adult who was a healthcare worker with PCR-confirmed SARS-CoV-2 infection or an uninfected control (not recorded which). The J gene is TRBJ2-2, the V gene TRBV9; maybe TRBD1 (6 bases). The sequencing input was whole blood. The CDR3 protein is CASSVVGSGANTGELFF. CDR3 nucleotide sequence: TGTGCCAGCAGCGTAGTGGGGTCAGGGGCGAACACCGGGGAGCTGTTTTTT.